Each of the 17 T cell receptor beta chains below was sequenced from the same sample in a study of blood T cell repertoires in COVID-19. The protocol was immunoSEQ multiplex PCR, while the TCRdb copy is restricted to in-frame clones and leaves out a portion. The sample consists of 300,000 to 400,000 clones, almost 85% of them appearing once. Sequencing was performed on peripheral blood. The origin of the receptors is a human donor in a cohort sampled during active COVID-19.

This chain joins TRBV10-1 and TRBJ2-2; no clear D. Germline V gene lookup returns CDR1 WNHNN and CDR2 SYGVQD (reference sequence). V lost 6 bases, J lost 6 bases, and 11 bases lay in between. The CDR3 is made up of 13 amino acids. CDR3 bases: TGCGCCAGCAGGGCACTACCCGCCGGGGAGCTGTTTTTT. Translating it yields CASRALPAGELFF.

V and J are TRBV5-1 and TRBJ2-3, with 8 bases aligning to TRBD2. V was pared by 1 base and J by 5 bases, with 9 bases of the junction left unmatched. In germline, CDR1 is SGHRS, CDR2 YFSETQ. The CDR3 loop spans 16 amino acids. The CDR3 DNA reads TGCGCCAGCAGCTTGTCGTCTAGCGGGCCGCGAGATACGCAGTATTTT. Translation gives CASSLSSSGPRDTQYF.

CDR3 residues: CASSLVGGSGANVLTF. In nucleotides, the CDR3 is TGTGCCAGCAGTTTAGTAGGGGGCTCTGGGGCCAACGTCCTGACTTTC. The chain links TRBV28 to TRBJ2-6; TRBD1 might be the D (6 bases). Trimming took off 2 bases at V and 0 bases at J, with 8 bases between the two ends. CDR3 length equals 16 residues. Germline V CDR1 and CDR2: MDHEN, SYDVKM.

The genes are TRBV19 and TRBJ1-6; 10 bases map to TRBD1. This CDR3 contains 14 residues. V trimming: 6 bases; J trimming: 12 bases; junction bases outside the gene matches: 8. Germline CDR1 reads LNHDA; CDR2 reads SQIVND (reference sequence). The CDR3 nucleotides are TGTGCCAGTAGCCCCGGGACAGGGGTGTTACCCCTCCACTTT. Translation: CASSPGTGVLPLHF.

The sample holds many counts of this clone. The chain recombines TRBV2 with TRBJ2-1; 7 nucleotides match TRBD2. Germline V gene sequence: CDR1 SNHLY, CDR2 FYNNEI. CDR3 length: 15 amino acids. With 6 bases clipped from V and 3 bases from J, the junction kept 8 bases outside the gene matches. The CDR3: CASSPGEGLYNEQFF. The CDR3 DNA sequence: TGTGCCAGCAGCCCCGGGGAGGGCCTCTACAATGAGCAGTTCTTC.

About this clone: In the same sample, other DNA sequences code for this CDR3. V and J are TRBV9 and TRBJ1-5, with no clear D. The germline V and J ends were trimmed by 0 bases and 2 bases, with 6 bases remaining between them. This CDR3 contains 14 residues. CDR1 and CDR2 (germline): SGDLS, YYNGEE. The CDR3 DNA reads as TGTGCCAGCAGCGTAGAGGGAGGCAATCAGCCCCAGCATTTT. This translates into CASSVEGGNQPQHF.

The rearrangement links TRBV12-3 or TRBV12-4 to TRBJ1-1, with a tentative D call TRBD1 (6 bases). V lost 5 bases and J lost 6, with 10 bases in between. The CDR3 extends over 12 amino acids. CDR3 amino acids: CASSRTGPEAFF. Written as DNA, the CDR3 is TGTGCCAGCAGTCGTACAGGGCCTGAAGCTTTCTTT.

The chain combines TRBV5-1 with TRBJ1-1; TRBD1 matches 7 bases. J was trimmed by 4 bases and V by 0 bases; bases with no gene match: 6. In germline, CDR1 is SGHRS, CDR2 YFSETQ. CDR3 size: 15 residues. The CDR3 DNA is TGCGCCAGCAGCTTGGGAGGGGGCGATTTCACTGAAGCTTTCTTT. Amino acid sequence: CASSLGGGDFTEAFF.

J is TRBJ2-7 and V is TRBV6-5; tentatively, D is TRBD1 (5 bases). Trimming pared 6 bases from V and 7 bases from J, leaving 16 bases between. The germline V gene encodes CDR1 MNHEY and CDR2 SVGAGI. The CDR3 has 13 residues. CDR3 sequence reads: CASRQDISREQYF. In nucleotides, the CDR3 is TGTGCCAGCAGACAGGACATCTCTCGGGAGCAGTACTTC.

Comment on this clone: Here the CDR3 omits its conserved ending phenylalanine or tryptophan, so a read error is the likely source. The DNA is left out, because the CDR3 cannot be placed on it with certainty; the CDR3 is given as TCRdb lists it. This chain uses TRBV5-4 with TRBJ1-1; TRBD1, the table's D call, lacks a check against the DNA. The CDR3 length is 12 residues, termini included. Germline V gene sequence: CDR1 SGHNT, CDR2 YYREEE (reference sequence). The CDR3 sequence is CASSLGTGPLSG.

The chain couples TRBV2 to TRBJ1-3, with TRBD1 matching 10 bases. Germline V gives CDR1 SNHLY, CDR2 FYNNEI. The V gene end was trimmed by 5 bases and the J gene end by 4 bases; junction bases not matched to a gene: 14. The CDR3 is made up of 18 amino acids. CDR3 loop: CASSYTGTGVNSGNTIYF. The CDR3 DNA is TGTGCCAGCAGTTATACCGGGACAGGGGTCAATTCGGGAAACACCATATATTTT.

The rearrangement links TRBV19 to TRBJ1-6, with 7 bases identical to TRBD1. Germline V gene lookup returns CDR1 LNHDA and CDR2 SQIVND (reference sequence). The CDR3 extends over 15 amino acids. Trimming removed 7 bases from V and 10 bases from J; junction bases left unmatched: 13. CDR3 nucleotide sequence: TGTGCCAGTACCTCCCCCCGACAGGGTTGGTCACCCCTCCACTTT. This translates into CASTSPRQGWSPLHF.

The chain couples TRBV12-3 or TRBV12-4 to TRBJ2-1, with D possibly being TRBD2 (5 bases). V was cut by 6 bases and J by 8 bases, with 11 bases left in between. The CDR3 runs to 12 residues. DNA for the CDR3: TGTGCCAGCAGCCCCGGAGGCGATGAGCAGTTCTTC. It translates to CASSPGGDEQFF.

The V call is TRBV20-1, the J call TRBJ1-1, with D maybe TRBD1 (5 bases). Between the trimmed V and J ends, which lost 3 bases and 11 bases, there was a span of 13 bases. This CDR3 has 11 amino acids. Germline CDR1 reads DFQATT; CDR2 reads SNEGSKA (reference sequence). As DNA, the CDR3 is TGCAGTGCTAGGTTGGCGGGGCCGGCTTTCTTT. It is translated as CSARLAGPAFF.

V gene TRBV27 combines with J gene TRBJ1-5; the D gene is possibly TRBD1 (6 bases). The CDR3 consists of 15 residues. Trimming stripped 2 bases from V and 6 bases from J, with 14 bases between. CDR1 is MNHEY, CDR2 SMNVEV, per germline (reference sequence). The CDR3, as DNA: TGTGCCAGCAGTTTAGTCGCCAGGGGCGGTCAGCCCCAGCATTTT. It specifies CASSLVARGGQPQHF.

This chain uses TRBV12-3 or TRBV12-4 with TRBJ1-1; TRBD1 is a possible D gene (5 bases). V lost 1 base and J 7 bases, leaving 10 bases between the germline ends. The CDR3 has 13 amino acids. The CDR3 DNA follows: TGTGCCAGCAGTTTAGGGACACTCTTTGAAGCTTTCTTT. Translating gives CASSLGTLFEAFF.

CDR3 sequence: CASSQDREGTGELFF. DNA of the CDR3: TGTGCCAGTAGTCAGGACAGGGAAGGGACCGGGGAGCTGTTTTTT. The chain links TRBV19 to TRBJ2-2; 8 nucleotides agree with TRBD1. This CDR3 has 15 amino acids. Germline-derived CDR1 and CDR2 are LNHDA and SQIVND (reference sequence). The ends lost 5 bases at V and 5 bases at J; junction bases unmatched: 7.